Below are 31 T cell receptor beta chains sequenced from a single sample in a study of response to subunit inactivated influenza vaccine. TCRdb itself ran the RT-PCR reads through MiXCR, one entry per CDR3 protein. The sample shows 500,000 to 550,000 distinct CDR3 sequences, 6% to 9% of them seen only once. The sequencing used PBMCs from blood, collected roughly 24 months after vaccination. These receptors all come from a man aged 45-69 years who received an inactivated influenza vaccine.

The chain joins TRBV4-3 to TRBJ1-2, with 9 positions matching TRBD1. J lost 3 bases, V lost 1 base, and 9 bases had no gene match. CDR1 is LGHNA and CDR2 is YSLEER in the germline V gene. The CDR3 loop spans 17 amino acids. CDR3: CASSQVAAQGADYGYTF. CDR3 nucleotides: TGCGCCAGCAGCCAAGTAGCGGCACAGGGGGCGGACTATGGCTACACCTTC.

This chain joins TRBV28 and TRBJ1-2; TRBD1 might be the D (6 bases). CDR1 is MDHEN and CDR2 is SYDVKM in the germline V gene. The CDR3 totals 13 residues. Between the trimmed V and J ends, which lost 10 bases and 2 bases, there was a span of 14 bases. The DNA of the CDR3 is TGTGCCACTCGGACAGACCTGAACTATGGCTACACCTTC. Its protein product is CATRTDLNYGYTF.

This clonotype was observed many times. The chain employs TRBV12-3 or TRBV12-4 and TRBJ2-1, with TRBD2 matching 8 bases. This CDR3 has 17 residues. Germline trimming cut 5 bases from V and 6 bases from J; bases unmatched to any gene: 15. Here the CDR3 DNA reads TGTGCCAGCAGTCTACCAACGTCCGGGACTAGAGGCAATGAGCAGTTCTTC. This gives the protein CASSLPTSGTRGNEQFF.

This clonotype came up many times. The chain employs TRBV27 and TRBJ2-7; D not certain. Germline CDR1 reads MNHEY; CDR2 reads SMNVEV (reference sequence). This CDR3 is 14 amino acids long. Trimming left V 3 bases short and J 0 bases short, with 9 bases between. The CDR3 spells CASSFRAASYEQYF. As DNA, the CDR3 is TGTGCCAGCAGTTTTAGGGCCGCCTCCTACGAGCAGTACTTC.

The chain uses TRBV20-1 and TRBJ2-3, with 10 positions matching TRBD1. After removal of 6 bases from V and 4 bases from J, the junction contained 7 bases not matched to a gene. This CDR3 is 14 amino acids long. In germline, CDR1 is DFQATT, CDR2 SNEGSKA (reference sequence). The CDR3 DNA reads as TGCAGTGCCCCGGGACAGGGGTCTTCAGATACGCAGTATTTT. Translation: CSAPGQGSSDTQYF.

This chain links TRBV4-2 with TRBJ2-7; 7 nucleotides match TRBD1. CDR3 length: 15 residues. Trimming at V came to 2 bases and at J to 2 bases, leaving 6 bases not matched to a gene. CDR1 LGHNA and CDR2 YNFKEQ come from the germline V gene. CDR3 nucleotides: TGTGCCAGCAGCCAAAGAGGACAGGCAACCTACGAGCAGTACTTC. It yields the protein CASSQRGQATYEQYF.

This clonotype was counted only a few times. The chain joins TRBV25-1 to TRBJ1-1; 7 bases line up with TRBD1. The CDR3 extends over 14 amino acids. V lost 6 bases, J lost 0 bases, and 4 bases stayed unmatched. Germline CDR1 MGHDK, CDR2 SYGVNS. CDR3 in amino acids: CASRETGLNTEAFF. The DNA for the CDR3 is TGTGCCAGCAGAGAGACAGGGTTGAACACTGAAGCTTTCTTT.

This clonotype appeared many times. The chain employs TRBV9 and TRBJ2-3; 12 bases match TRBD2. CDR1 is SGDLS and CDR2 is YYNGEE in the germline V gene. Trimming took 0 bases from V and 3 from J; bases not matched to a gene: 5. The CDR3 runs 17 residues. The CDR3 DNA reads as TGTGCCAGCAGCGTAGGAGGACTAGCGGGACTAACAGATACGCAGTATTTT. Amino acids: CASSVGGLAGLTDTQYF.

This clonotype was seen ten or more times. J is TRBJ1-5 and V is TRBV3-1; D is uncertain. The germline V gene has CDR1 LGHDT and CDR2 YNNKEL (reference sequence). V was clipped by 4 bases and J by 5 bases, with 6 bases between them. The CDR3 has 12 amino acids. The CDR3 DNA reads TGTGCCAGCAGCCGCCAAGATCAGCCCCAGCATTTT. It codes for CASSRQDQPQHF.

This clonotype occurred a few times. J is TRBJ2-1 and V is TRBV7-2; 10 bases are a match to TRBD1. V was clipped by 5 bases and J by 3 bases; unmatched bases: 4. CDR3 size: 15 residues. In germline, CDR1 is SGHTA, CDR2 FQGNSA. The CDR3 sequence is CASSPRTGGYNEQFF. CDR3 DNA sequence: TGTGCCAGCAGCCCCCGGACAGGGGGCTACAATGAGCAGTTCTTC.

In this sample, this clonotype turned up many times. This sequence joins TRBV9 and TRBJ2-3, with 13 bases that match TRBD2. Germline CDR1 SGDLS, CDR2 YYNGEE. The V segment lost 0 bases and the J segment 0 bases; nucleotides outside the gene matches: 10. The CDR3 contains 20 residues. CDR3 bases: TGTGCCAGCAGCGTAGATTTCGGGACTAGCGGGGTGACAAGCACAGATACGCAGTATTTT. Amino acid sequence: CASSVDFGTSGVTSTDTQYF. Full variable domain (rest looked up from reference TRBV9 and TRBJ2-3): DSGVTQTPKHLITATGQRVTLRCSPRSGDLSVYWYQQSLDQGLQFLIQYYNGEERAKGNILERFSAQQFPDLHSELNLSSLELGDSALYFCASSVDFGTSGVTSTDTQYFGPGTRLTVL.

In its sample, this clonotype was seen a few times. The chain is built from TRBV4-3 and TRBJ2-5; 10 bases fit TRBD1. Germline CDR1 and CDR2: LGHNA and YSLEER. Trimming cost V 0 bases and J 2 bases; bases outside gene matches: 3. This CDR3 is 16 amino acids long. The CDR3 DNA sequence: TGCGCCAGCAGCCAAGAGACAGGGGGCTTACAAGAGACCCAGTACTTC. The encoded protein is CASSQETGGLQETQYF.

This clonotype was seen more than once but under ten times. The chain recombines TRBV20-1 with TRBJ2-7; the match to TRBD2 covers 7 bases. Trimming cost V 6 bases and J 4 bases; bases outside gene matches: 9. The CDR3 spans 13 residues. From germline, CDR1 is DFQATT and CDR2 SNEGSKA (reference sequence). The CDR3 here is CSATGLVLYEQYF. The CDR3 nucleotides are TGCAGTGCAACTGGACTAGTTCTTTACGAGCAGTACTTC.

This clonotype was observed a handful of times. The rearrangement links TRBV20-1 to TRBJ2-1; the D is unclear. Trimming pared 2 bases from V and 10 bases from J, leaving 3 bases between. The germline V gene has CDR1 DFQATT and CDR2 SNEGSKA (reference sequence). The CDR3 has 9 amino acids. CDR3 DNA sequence: TGCAGTGCTAGATCCGAGCAGTTCTTC. Protein sequence: CSARSEQFF.

This clonotype was seen many times. V and J are TRBV7-2 and TRBJ2-1; the D is unclear. The CDR3 runs 15 residues. V was clipped by 2 bases and J by 4 bases, with 12 bases between them. Germline V gene data show CDR1 as SGHTA and CDR2 as FQGNSA. CDR3 DNA: TGTGCCAGCAGCTTAAATGAGGCCGGGTACAATGAGCAGTTCTTC. The encoded protein is CASSLNEAGYNEQFF.

The table lists this clonotype with a few counts. A much larger clone is a single base away; this may be a read error. The chain has TRBV6-2 or TRBV6-3 and TRBJ2-5; D call uncertain. V shed 2 bases and J shed 1 base, with 8 bases lying between them. CDR3 size: 14 residues. Germline V gene lookup returns CDR1 MNHEY and CDR2 SVGEGT. The CDR3: CASSYEVGQETQYF. In DNA form, the CDR3 reads TGTGCCAGCAGTTACGAGGTCGGCCAAGAGACCCAGTACTTC.

This clonotype was seen repeatedly, ten times or more. CDR3 DNA sequence: TGCGCCAGCAGCTTGGACAGGGTAAACTATGGCTACACCTTC. Its translation is CASSLDRVNYGYTF. The V gene is TRBV5-1, the J gene TRBJ1-2, with D possibly matching TRBD1 (6 bases). Germline V CDR1 and CDR2: SGHRS, YFSETQ. The CDR3 length is 14 residues. V lost 0 bases and J lost 2, with 8 bases in between.

This clonotype was observed a few times. The chain has TRBV4-2 and TRBJ2-2, with D possibly called TRBD1 or TRBD2 (6 bases each). Looked up from germline, CDR1 is LGHNA and CDR2 is YNFKEQ. This CDR3 contains 17 residues. The ends were cut back, 0 bases at V and 4 bases at J, with 15 bases in the middle. The DNA for the CDR3 is TGTGCCAGCAGCCAAGATCAAGTCGGGGGCCCCACCGGGGAGCTGTTTTTT. Amino acids: CASSQDQVGGPTGELFF.

This clonotype was found a few times. The V and J genes are TRBV20-1 and TRBJ2-5, with 9 nucleotides matching TRBD2. The CDR3 is 16 amino acids. Germline lookup yields CDR1 DFQATT and CDR2 SNEGSKA (reference sequence). Trimming at V came to 0 bases and at J to 1 base, leaving 6 bases not matched to a gene. The CDR3 loop reads CSARDFRAGGQETQYF. DNA for the CDR3: TGCAGTGCTAGAGATTTTAGAGCGGGGGGCCAAGAGACCCAGTACTTC.

V and J are TRBV11-1 and TRBJ2-5; D perhaps matches TRBD1 (6 bases). CDR1 is SGHAT and CDR2 is FQDESV in the germline V gene (reference sequence). This CDR3 contains 14 residues. The V end lost 5 bases, the J end lost 0 bases, and 10 bases lay between the germline ends. The DNA for the CDR3 is TGTGCCAGCAGCCCAGGGGTGTACCAAGAGACCCAGTACTTC. Translation gives CASSPGVYQETQYF.

This clonotype was observed a handful of times. The chain has TRBV5-5 and TRBJ1-5; possibly TRBD1 for D (6 bases). The CDR3 spans 17 residues. With 0 bases removed from V and 2 bases from J, the gap between germline ends came to 15 bases. CDR1 SGHKS and CDR2 YYEKEE come from the germline V gene (reference sequence). In DNA form, the CDR3 reads TGTGCCAGCAGCTTGGCCGGGGGGCCCCCGGGCAATCAGCCCCAGCATTTT. Residues: CASSLAGGPPGNQPQHF.

This clonotype was seen a handful of times. The chain combines TRBV5-6 with TRBJ1-2; no definite D call. CDR3 length: 13 amino acids. Trimming removed 1 base from V and 4 bases from J, with 8 bases in between. CDR1 and CDR2 (germline): SGHDT, YYEEEE. Here the CDR3 DNA reads TGTGCCAGCAGCTTGAAGACGCCCTATGGCTACACCTTC. Protein product: CASSLKTPYGYTF.

This clonotype was detected ten times or more. The rearrangement joins TRBV4-3 to TRBJ2-1, with D maybe TRBD2 (5 bases). Germline values: CDR1 LGHNA, CDR2 YSLEER. The germline V and J ends were trimmed by 1 base and 4 bases, with 11 bases remaining between them. The CDR3 covers 15 residues. The CDR3 loop is CASSQGRRPYNEQFF. The CDR3 nucleotides are TGCGCCAGCAGCCAAGGGAGGAGACCTTACAATGAGCAGTTCTTC.

This clonotype was counted between two and nine times. This chain uses TRBV5-1 with TRBJ2-1, with a tentative D call TRBD2 (5 bases). Looked up from germline, CDR1 is SGHRS and CDR2 is YFSETQ. This CDR3 contains 17 residues. Deletions cut 0 bases from V and 0 bases from J, with 13 bases between. The DNA of the CDR3 is TGCGCCAGCAGCTTGGCTCAGTCAGCGGCCTCCTACAATGAGCAGTTCTTC. This gives the protein CASSLAQSAASYNEQFF.

The chain is built from TRBV28 and TRBJ2-5, with a possible D match to TRBD2 (7 bases). The V end lost 3 bases, the J end lost 2 bases, and 19 bases lay between the germline ends. The CDR3 is 17 amino acids. Germline V gives CDR1 MDHEN, CDR2 SYDVKM. The CDR3 DNA follows: TGTGCCAGCAGTTTCAACGGGGGGCGAAGGGCACAAGAGACCCAGTACTTC. Its translation is CASSFNGGRRAQETQYF.

The chain uses TRBV7-9 and TRBJ2-3; D may be TRBD2 (5 bases). Germline CDR1 and CDR2: SEHNR and FQNEAQ (reference sequence). The V and J ends lost 5 bases and 4 bases respectively, with 13 bases between them. The CDR3 sequence is 14 residues long. The CDR3 DNA follows: TGTGCCAGCAGCGTAATACTAGGATCAGATACGCAGTATTTT. Protein sequence: CASSVILGSDTQYF.

This clonotype was seen only a few times. The genes are TRBV6-5 and TRBJ1-6; D is unresolved. Trimming took off 2 bases at V and 3 bases at J, with 8 bases between the two ends. Germline V gives CDR1 MNHEY, CDR2 SVGAGI. The CDR3 is made up of 15 amino acids. CDR3 sequence reads: CASSYQAYYNSPLHF. The CDR3 DNA sequence: TGTGCCAGCAGTTACCAGGCTTACTATAATTCACCCCTCCACTTT.

This clonotype was counted a few times. The chain joins TRBV27 to TRBJ2-7, with D perhaps TRBD1 or TRBD2 (5 bases each). The CDR3 runs 14 residues. Per the germline V gene, CDR1 is MNHEY and CDR2 is SMNVEV (reference sequence). Trimming left V 2 bases short and J 6 bases short, with 14 bases between. The CDR3 is CASSLIGRDGEQYF. Written as DNA, the CDR3 is TGTGCCAGCAGTTTAATCGGCAGGGACGGCGAGCAGTACTTC.

This clonotype occurred many times. The chain links TRBV11-2 to TRBJ2-3; the D is unclear. The ends were cut back, 5 bases at V and 4 bases at J, with 10 bases in the middle. Per the germline V gene, CDR1 is SGHAT and CDR2 is FQNNGV. The CDR3 runs 13 residues. CDR3 nucleotides: TGTGCCAGCAGCGCCGATAGAGCAGATACGCAGTATTTT. It is translated as CASSADRADTQYF. The full variable domain, rest sourced from reference TRBV11-2 and TRBJ2-3, is EAGVAQSPRYKIIEKRQSVAFWCNPISGHATLYWYQQILGQGPKLLIQFQNNGVVDDSQLPKDRFSAERLKGVDSTLKIQPAKLEDSAVYLCASSADRADTQYFGPGTRLTVL.

This clonotype was seen at least ten times. V usage is TRBV20-1 and J usage is TRBJ2-7; 8 bases fit TRBD2. CDR3 length: 16 amino acids. Germline V gene lookup returns CDR1 DFQATT and CDR2 SNEGSKA (reference sequence). Trimming took 6 bases from V and 3 from J; bases not matched to a gene: 16. CDR3 in amino acids: CSAPQRELIQGYEQYF. CDR3 bases: TGCAGTGCCCCACAGCGGGAGTTGATTCAGGGCTACGAGCAGTACTTC.

This sequence joins TRBV3-1 and TRBJ1-4; D is unresolved. CDR1 and CDR2 from the germline V gene are LGHDT and YNNKEL (reference sequence). This CDR3 region has 11 residues. The V gene lost 5 bases and the J gene lost 10 bases, with 8 bases spanning the gap. As DNA, the CDR3 is TGTGCCAGCAGCTCGGGCAGAAAACTGTTTTTT. Protein sequence: CASSSGRKLFF.